Below, 30 T cell receptor beta chains from the same sample are listed, as sequenced in a study of blood T cells in healthy people across ages (dated by TCRdb to the mid-2010s). Libraries were prepared through 5' RACE. The reads were generated on an Illumina HiSeq 2500. A second about 7 to 12 cycle PCR used a sample-barcoded 5' primer and a J-beta primer mix. The raw public reads went through TCRdb reprocessing: fastp at Q25, MiXCR clone calling, in-frame beta chains kept. All rows with the same CDR3 protein become a single entry with the most common DNA and genes. The sample records about 680,000 distinct CDR3 sequences, roughly 49% of which are singletons. 25% to 35% of the sample comes from the top ten. Sequencing was performed on blood. Receptor source: a woman aged 60 to 75 in good health.

This chain connects TRBV20-1 to TRBJ2-5; D remains ambiguous. The germline V gene encodes CDR1 DFQATT and CDR2 SNEGSKA (reference sequence). Deletions cut 0 bases from V and 4 bases from J, with 12 bases between. CDR3 length: 14 amino acids. The CDR3 nucleotides are TGCAGTGCTAGAGATCGGCAGGCCGGAGAGACCCAGTACTTC. Amino acid sequence: CSARDRQAGETQYF.

In this sample, this clonotype turned up a few times. The chain is built from TRBV6-1 and TRBJ2-4; 13 bases fit TRBD2. The ends lost 5 bases at V and 9 bases at J; junction bases unmatched: 4. The germline CDR1 and CDR2 sequences are MNHNS and SASEGT. This CDR3 has 14 amino acids. In DNA, the CDR3 is TGTGCCAGCAGTACCGGACTAGCGGGAGTCATTCAGTACTTC. Protein: CASSTGLAGVIQYF.

Only one count was recorded for this clonotype. J is TRBJ2-6 and V is TRBV21-1; the DNA was not compared with TRBD2, the D call given in the table. TRBV21-1 is a listed pseudogene. The CDR3 loop spans 14 amino acids. In DNA form, the CDR3 reads TGTGCCAGCATACCGGAGGGTGGGGCCAACGTCCTGACTTTC. It translates to CASIPEGGANVLTF.

This clonotype was found a few times. The rearrangement joins TRBV10-3 to TRBJ2-1; the D is unclear. Germline-derived CDR1 and CDR2 are ENHRY and SYGVKD. This CDR3 spans 13 amino acids. Trimming stripped 8 bases from V and 1 base from J, with 9 bases between. The CDR3, as DNA: TGTGCCATCGGCCGTGAGTCCTACAATGAGCAGTTCTTC. This codes for CAIGRESYNEQFF.

The chain combines TRBV7-2 with TRBJ2-4; the D gene could be TRBD1 or TRBD2 (5 bases each). The CDR3 runs to 16 residues. The ends were cut back, 3 bases at V and 1 base at J, with 13 bases in the middle. The germline gives CDR1 SGHTA, CDR2 FQGNSA. CDR3 nucleotides: TGTGCCAGCAGCTTTGGGGGTGAAAGGGCCAAAAACATTCAGTACTTC. Translated: CASSFGGERAKNIQYF. The full variable domain, with the rest looked up from reference TRBV7-2 and TRBJ2-4, is GAGVSQSPSNKVTEKGKDVELRCDPISGHTALYWYRQSLGQGLEFLIYFQGNSAPDKSGLPSDRFSAERTGGSVSTLTIQRTQQEDSAVYLCASSFGGERAKNIQYFGAGTRLSVL.

This chain joins TRBV6-5 and TRBJ2-3; perhaps TRBD2 as D (6 bases). Deletions cut 8 bases from V and 2 bases from J, with 8 bases between. CDR3 length: 12 amino acids. Germline CDR1 MNHEY, CDR2 SVGAGI. The CDR3 loop reads CASRTTTDTQYF. The DNA of the CDR3 is TGTGCCAGCCGGACTACCACAGATACGCAGTATTTT.

The chain is built from TRBV2 and TRBJ2-5; TRBD2 matches at 10 bases. Germline-derived CDR1 and CDR2 are SNHLY and FYNNEI. The junction had 5 bases not matched to a gene; V was cut back by 4 bases and J by 3 bases. The CDR3 extends over 15 amino acids. In DNA form, the CDR3 reads TGTGCCAGCAGTGTTGGGACTAGCGAGAAAGAGACCCAGTACTTC. This encodes CASSVGTSEKETQYF.

The J gene is TRBJ2-3, the V gene TRBV29-1; maybe TRBD2 (6 bases). Trimming removed 4 bases from V and 0 bases from J, with 11 bases in between. Per the germline V gene, CDR1 is SQVTM and CDR2 is ANQGSEA. The CDR3 is 14 amino acids. In DNA, the CDR3 is TGCAGCGTTGCAAGAGGGACTAGCACAGATACGCAGTATTTT. This codes for CSVARGTSTDTQYF.

Written as DNA, the CDR3 is TGTGCCAGCAGTGCCTCTAGCGGGAGTATCTACGAGCAGTACTTC. It codes for CASSASSGSIYEQYF. The rearrangement links TRBV28 to TRBJ2-5, with 10 bases aligning to TRBD2. With the DNA end fitting TRBJ2-7 better, the J assignment may be wrong. Germline V CDR1 and CDR2: MDHEN, SYDVKM. There are 15 residues in the CDR3.

The chain carries TRBV6-2 or TRBV6-3 and TRBJ2-2, with TRBD2 matching 7 bases. The J segment lost 0 bases and the V segment lost 7 bases, leaving 5 bases of the junction unmatched. The CDR3 spans 15 residues. Per the germline V gene, CDR1 is MNHEY and CDR2 is SVGEGT. The CDR3 reads CASMGGSSNTGELFF. CDR3 bases: TGTGCCAGCATGGGAGGGAGTTCGAACACCGGGGAGCTGTTTTTT.

The chain combines TRBV3-1 with TRBJ2-1; TRBD2 matches at 7 bases. Germline CDR1 LGHDT, CDR2 YNNKEL (reference sequence). The CDR3 runs 13 residues. Trimming removed 6 bases from V and 7 bases from J; junction bases left unmatched: 6. The DNA for the CDR3 is TGTGCCAGCAGGACGACTAGCTTGAATGAGCAGTTCTTC. It encodes CASRTTSLNEQFF.

V and J are TRBV2 and TRBJ2-3, with 7 bases that match TRBD1. The CDR3 is 13 residues long. V was pared by 10 bases and J by 1 base, with 5 bases of the junction left unmatched. In germline, CDR1 is SNHLY, CDR2 FYNNEI. The CDR3 region is CANRQGGTDTQYF. CDR3 DNA: TGTGCCAACCGACAGGGAGGCACAGATACGCAGTATTTT.

This clonotype has just one count. The V and J genes are TRBV28 and TRBJ2-7; TRBD2 matches at 7 bases. The germline V gene has CDR1 MDHEN and CDR2 SYDVKM. The CDR3 has 15 amino acids. Germline trimming cut 8 bases from V and 3 bases from J; bases unmatched to any gene: 13. This chain's CDR3 is CASRGSVAGLYEQYF. As DNA, the CDR3 is TGTGCCAGCCGGGGATCAGTAGCGGGCCTCTACGAGCAGTACTTC.

The chain recombines TRBV12-5 with TRBJ2-5; 7 bases line up with TRBD2. The CDR3 contains 13 residues. Germline loops: CDR1 LGHNT, CDR2 FRNRAP. Trimming took 6 bases from V and 5 from J; bases not matched to a gene: 6. CDR3 protein: CASGRGEGETQYF. The CDR3 nucleotides read TGTGCTAGTGGCAGAGGGGAGGGCGAGACCCAGTACTTC.

Only a few counts were recorded for this clonotype. The chain carries TRBV12-3 or TRBV12-4 and TRBJ2-5; tentative D call: TRBD2 (5 bases). The DNA end lines up better with TRBJ2-7; the J call may be wrong. The CDR3 covers 13 residues. The CDR3 reads CASSLLWESEQYF. CDR3 nucleotide sequence: TGTGCCAGCAGCCTCCTTTGGGAGAGCGAGCAGTACTTC.

This rearrangement joins TRBV7-8 to TRBJ2-4; weak D call: TRBD2 (6 bases). V was cut by 5 bases and J by 1 base, with 12 bases left in between. Germline assignment: CDR1 SGHVS and CDR2 FQNEAQ. CDR3 length: 15 amino acids. The CDR3 bases are TGTGCCAGCAGCCCCGGTGGGGGGGCCAAAAACATTCAGTACTTC. Its protein product is CASSPGGGAKNIQYF.

This clonotype appeared a few times. The chain combines TRBV5-1 with TRBJ2-1; no definite D call. Looked up from germline, CDR1 is SGHRS and CDR2 is YFSETQ. The CDR3 has 11 amino acids. Trimming removed 4 bases at V and 9 bases at J, with 8 bases between. In DNA, the CDR3 is TGCGCCAGCAGCCGCGAGTCTGAGCAGTTCTTC. Translation: CASSRESEQFF.

The chain has TRBV29-1 and TRBJ2-7, with 11 nucleotides matching TRBD1. The V and J ends lost 1 base and 5 bases, in that order; junction bases with no gene match: 7. CDR3 length equals 15 residues. Germline V gives CDR1 SQVTM, CDR2 ANQGSEA. CDR3: CSVEGTGGDLNEQYF. CDR3 coding DNA: TGCAGCGTTGAAGGGACAGGGGGCGATCTCAACGAGCAGTACTTC.

The table lists this clonotype with a few counts. V and J are TRBV6-2 or TRBV6-3 and TRBJ2-1; TRBD2 matches at 9 bases. Germline V gives CDR1 MNHEY, CDR2 SVGEGT. V dropped 5 bases and J dropped 8; count of bases not matched to a gene: 16. This CDR3 spans 17 amino acids. CDR3 amino acids: CASSMPGYSSGKDEQFF. CDR3 DNA sequence: TGTGCCAGCAGTATGCCGGGGTACTCTAGCGGGAAAGATGAGCAGTTCTTC.

A remark on this clonotype: Its ends do not fully match the called genes, so a read error is possible. The chain combines TRBV7-8 with TRBJ2-7; D uncertain. CDR3 length equals 15 residues. Germline assignment: CDR1 SGHVS and CDR2 FQNEAQ. Here the CDR3 reads CASSFGTAVSCEQYF. The CDR3 bases are TGTGCCAGCAGCTTTGGTACGGCCGTCTCCTGCGAGCAGTACTTC.

This chain connects TRBV29-1 to TRBJ2-3, with 14 bases aligning to TRBD2. V shed 7 bases and J 2 bases; nucleotides not matched to a gene: 5. CDR3 length: 15 amino acids. Germline CDR1 and CDR2: SQVTM and ANQGSEA. The CDR3 DNA reads as TGCAGCGCTACGGGACTAGCGGGAGTCACAGATACGCAGTATTTT. Translation gives CSATGLAGVTDTQYF.

Only one count was recorded for this clonotype. The chain couples TRBV24-1 to TRBJ1-5; TRBD1 is a possible D gene (6 bases). There are 15 residues in the CDR3. Germline CDR1 KGHDR, CDR2 SFDVKD. The V gene lost 4 bases and the J gene lost 3 bases, with 12 bases spanning the gap. CDR3: CATSDRTVFNQPQHF. CDR3 bases: TGTGCCACCAGTGACAGGACAGTATTCAATCAGCCCCAGCATTTT.

This clonotype was observed many times. In DNA, the CDR3 is TGTGCCAGCAGCACCTCAGGGATGACTTACAATGAGCAGTTCTTC. As protein: CASSTSGMTYNEQFF. The rearrangement joins TRBV7-2 to TRBJ2-1, with D tentatively TRBD1 (5 bases). This CDR3 is built from 15 residues. Germline V gives CDR1 SGHTA, CDR2 FQGNSA. The V and J ends lost 5 bases and 4 bases respectively, with 15 bases between them.

This clonotype has a single count. The V and J genes are TRBV3-1 and TRBJ2-1; TRBD2 matches 7 bases. The V segment lost 6 bases and the J segment 1 base; nucleotides outside the gene matches: 3. The CDR3 is 14 residues long. Germline loops: CDR1 LGHDT, CDR2 YNNKEL (reference sequence). CDR3 sequence (DNA): TGTGCCAGCAGACCTAGCGGTTCCTACAATGAGCAGTTCTTC. Translation gives CASRPSGSYNEQFF.

This clonotype was recorded once. The chain has TRBV10-3 and TRBJ1-4, with TRBD1 as a possible D gene (6 bases). This CDR3 contains 15 residues. Trimming shortened V by 0 bases and J by 8 bases, and 13 bases separated the two germline ends. The germline CDR1 and CDR2 sequences are ENHRY and SYGVKD. CDR3 in DNA: TGTGCCATCAGTGAGTCGACAGGTGGGGGAGAAAAACTGTTTTTT. Amino acids: CAISESTGGGEKLFF.

There are a few counts of this clonotype. The chain has TRBV29-1 and TRBJ2-3, with D tentatively TRBD1 or TRBD2 (5 bases each). V lost 8 bases, J lost 5 bases, and 17 bases lay in between. CDR1 SQVTM and CDR2 ANQGSEA come from the germline V gene. This CDR3 contains 13 residues. The CDR3 region has the DNA TGCAGCCAGCGCGAGGGGAAGAGAGATACGCAGTATTTT. Translating gives CSQREGKRDTQYF.

The chain is built from TRBV2 and TRBJ2-3; the D is unclear. Germline CDR1 SNHLY, CDR2 FYNNEI. Trimming left V 8 bases short and J 2 bases short, with 8 bases between. This CDR3 is 12 amino acids long. CDR3 DNA sequence: TGTGCCAGCCGCCGGATCACAGATACGCAGTATTTT. Its protein product is CASRRITDTQYF.

The chain carries TRBV6-6 and TRBJ2-1; TRBD1 or TRBD2 may be the D gene (5 bases each). This CDR3 contains 10 residues. Germline lookup yields CDR1 MNHNY and CDR2 SVGAGI (reference sequence). V was clipped by 6 bases and J by 9 bases, with 6 bases between them. The DNA for the CDR3 is TGTGCCAGCAGAGGGACTGAGCAGTTCTTC. This gives the protein CASRGTEQFF.

The CDR3 DNA sequence: TGTGCCAGCATCCGGGACAGGGGGACTGAAGCTTTCTTT. It codes for CASIRDRGTEAFF. This sequence joins TRBV6-6 and TRBJ1-1; TRBD1 matches at 11 bases. The V gene end was trimmed by 7 bases and the J gene end by 5 bases; junction bases not matched to a gene: 3. CDR3 length: 13 amino acids. The germline V gene encodes CDR1 MNHNY and CDR2 SVGAGI (reference sequence).

This sequence joins TRBV7-9 and TRBJ2-5; 11 bases agree with TRBD2. This CDR3 spans 19 amino acids. Germline loops: CDR1 SEHNR, CDR2 FQNEAQ (reference sequence). V dropped 2 bases and J dropped 2; count of bases not matched to a gene: 13. The CDR3 sequence: CASSLYRSSGLAVQETQYF. For the CDR3, the DNA is TGTGCCAGCAGCTTATACAGGTCGTCGGGACTAGCGGTTCAAGAGACCCAGTACTTC. Using reference TRBV7-9 and TRBJ2-5 for the parts outside the CDR3, the full variable domain is DTGVSQNPRHKITKRGQNVTFRCDPISEHNRLYWYRQTLGQGPEFLTYFQNEAQLEKSRLLSDRFSAERPKGSFSTLEIQRTEQGDSAMYLCASSLYRSSGLAVQETQYFGPGTRLLVL.